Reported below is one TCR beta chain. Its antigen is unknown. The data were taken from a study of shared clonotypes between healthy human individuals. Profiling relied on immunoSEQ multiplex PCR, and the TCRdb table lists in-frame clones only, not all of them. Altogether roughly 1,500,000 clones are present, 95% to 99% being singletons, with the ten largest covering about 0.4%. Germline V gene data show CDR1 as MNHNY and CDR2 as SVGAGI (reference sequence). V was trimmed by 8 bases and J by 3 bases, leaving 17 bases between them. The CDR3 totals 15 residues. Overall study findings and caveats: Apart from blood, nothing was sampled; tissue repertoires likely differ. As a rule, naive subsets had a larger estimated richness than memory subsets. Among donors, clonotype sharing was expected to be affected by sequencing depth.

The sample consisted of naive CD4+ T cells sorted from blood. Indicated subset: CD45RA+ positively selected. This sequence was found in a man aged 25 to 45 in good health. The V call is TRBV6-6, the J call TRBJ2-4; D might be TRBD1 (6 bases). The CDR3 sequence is CASRTPGHLKNIQYF. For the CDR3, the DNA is TGTGCCAGCCGAACCCCGGGACACCTCAAAAACATTCAGTACTTC.